This T cell receptor beta chain emerged from a study of blood T cell repertoires in COVID-19. As for the study in general: Sources were T cells, B-cell-depleted T cells, or PBMCs; the material itself was cDNA or gDNA.

As originally analysed: Reference gene primer amplification yielded estimated nucleated cell counts. TCRdb's copy holds only in-frame clones and misses some; the assay was immunoSEQ multiplex PCR. The DNA gave D and trimming, while V, J and clone size come from that table. The sample comprises roughly 65,000 clones, about 88% of which are singletons, and 1.3% rests with the top ten. The CDR3 has 14 residues. Germline lookup yields CDR1 MNHEY and CDR2 SVGAGI. After removal of 4 bases from V and 5 bases from J, the junction contained 5 bases not matched to a gene. The source of this sequence is a man in his sixties with acute or convalescent COVID-19. This sequence joins TRBV6-5 and TRBJ1-1, with 9 bases identical to TRBD1. The sample consisted of peripheral blood. CDR3 coding DNA: TGTGCCAGCAGTTTCGCCGGGACAGGGACTGAAGCTTTCTTT. The encoded protein is CASSFAGTGTEAFF.